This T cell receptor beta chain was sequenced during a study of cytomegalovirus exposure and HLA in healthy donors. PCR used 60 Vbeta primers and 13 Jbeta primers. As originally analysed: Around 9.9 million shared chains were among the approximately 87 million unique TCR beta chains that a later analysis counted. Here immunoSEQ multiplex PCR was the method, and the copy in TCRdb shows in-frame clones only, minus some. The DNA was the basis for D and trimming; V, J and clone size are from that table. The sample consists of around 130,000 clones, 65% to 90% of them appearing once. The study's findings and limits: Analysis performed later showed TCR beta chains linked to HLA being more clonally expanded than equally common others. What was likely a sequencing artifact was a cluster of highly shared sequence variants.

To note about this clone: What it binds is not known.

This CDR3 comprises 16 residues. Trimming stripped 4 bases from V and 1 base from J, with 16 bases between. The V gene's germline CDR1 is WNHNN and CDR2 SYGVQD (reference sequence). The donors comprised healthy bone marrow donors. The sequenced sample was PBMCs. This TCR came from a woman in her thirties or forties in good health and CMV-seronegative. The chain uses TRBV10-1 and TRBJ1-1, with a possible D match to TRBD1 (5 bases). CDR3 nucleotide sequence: TGCGCCAGCAGTGCGGGTCAGGGTAGCGGGAACACTGAAGCTTTCTTT. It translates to CASSAGQGSGNTEAFF.